These 9 T cell receptor beta chains were sequenced from one sample in a study of Graves' ophthalmopathy and Graves' hyperthyroidism (dated by TCRdb to the late 2010s). Sequencing instrument: Illumina HiSeq 2000. For repertoire sequencing, the TCR beta CDR3 regions were amplified from RNA transcripts. A first-round RT-PCR used HTBI primers with the Qiagen OneStep RT-PCR kit, followed by a second-round multiplex PCR, size selection and purification. TCRdb trimmed the raw reads at Q25, called clones with MiXCR and kept productive beta chains. Rows with a matching CDR3 protein are joined into one entry that keeps the most common DNA and genes. The sample table shows approximately 1.2 million distinct CDR3 sequences, and about 38% are seen once. Roughly 11% of the sample lies in the top ten. The source material was peripheral blood or thyroid tissue (not recorded which). These receptors all come from an adult man with Graves' hyperthyroidism.

The rearrangement uses TRBV10-3 and TRBJ2-2; TRBD2 matches 10 bases. CDR1 ENHRY and CDR2 SYGVKD come from the germline V gene. This CDR3 contains 17 residues. V was clipped by 6 bases and J by 5 bases; unmatched bases: 12. The CDR3 region has the DNA TGTGCCATCAGCGGGACTAGCGCCACAGTGGGGACCGGGGAGCTGTTTTTT. This gives the protein CAISGTSATVGTGELFF.

Ten or more counts support this clonotype. The rearrangement uses TRBV5-1 and TRBJ1-4; no clear D. The CDR3 spans 12 residues. The V and J ends lost 5 bases and 2 bases respectively, with 4 bases between them. Per the germline V gene, CDR1 is SGHRS and CDR2 is YFSETQ. The CDR3 spells CASRGTNEKLFF. CDR3 nucleotide sequence: TGCGCCAGCAGGGGGACTAATGAAAAACTGTTTTTT.

The gene calls are TRBV5-6 and TRBJ2-2, with 7 bases that match TRBD2. The CDR3 covers 16 residues. The V segment lost 0 bases and the J segment 1 base; nucleotides outside the gene matches: 3. In germline, CDR1 is SGHDT, CDR2 YYEEEE. DNA of the CDR3: TGTGCCAGCAGCTTGGCGGTAGCGGGGAACACCGGGGAGCTGTTTTTT. Encoded protein: CASSLAVAGNTGELFF.

This clonotype was observed at least ten times. This sequence joins TRBV20-1 and TRBJ1-6; D not certain. Per the germline V gene, CDR1 is DFQATT and CDR2 is SNEGSKA (reference sequence). V lost 3 bases and J lost 4, with 7 bases in between. This CDR3 region has 13 residues. As DNA, the CDR3 is TGCAGTGCTAGTTGGGTTTATAATTCACCCCTCCACTTT. This encodes CSASWVYNSPLHF.

Note on this clonotype: It may be a read error: a sequence one base away is much more abundant. The chain is built from TRBV7-2 and TRBJ2-7; D unclear. The germline gives CDR1 SGHTA, CDR2 FQGNSA. Between the trimmed V and J ends, which lost 5 bases and 8 bases, there was a span of 13 bases. CDR3 size: 12 residues. CDR3 nucleotide sequence: TGTGCCAGCAGCCTAAGGGCCCACAAGCAGTACTTC. Protein sequence: CASSLRAHKQYF.

This clonotype came up many times. The chain joins TRBV7-9 to TRBJ2-7; no definite D call. CDR3 length equals 15 residues. Trimming shortened V by 0 bases and J by 3 bases, and 12 bases separated the two germline ends. Germline CDR1 SEHNR, CDR2 FQNEAQ (reference sequence). The CDR3 nucleotides read TGTGCCAGCAGCTTAGCGAATGGTCCAGGCTACGAGCAGTACTTC. Translating it yields CASSLANGPGYEQYF.

As for this clonotype: Given a much more abundant clone one base away, this may be a read error. This chain links TRBV20-1 with TRBJ2-7, with D uncertain. V lost 3 bases and J lost 5, with 11 bases in between. CDR3 length equals 12 residues. Germline lookup yields CDR1 DFQATT and CDR2 SNEGSKA (reference sequence). CDR3 in DNA: TGCAGTGCTAGGTCCTTGGCCAACGAGCAGTACTTC. The encoded protein is CSARSLANEQYF.

This clonotype showed up many times. The genes are TRBV28 and TRBJ1-6; D remains unclear. Germline V gene lookup returns CDR1 MDHEN and CDR2 SYDVKM. This CDR3 spans 14 amino acids. The V end was cut by 5 bases, the J end by 14 bases, with 19 bases between. CDR3 nucleotide sequence: TGTGCCAGCAGTCCCCGGTTCGGGCTGAAGTCCCTCCACTTT. Protein: CASSPRFGLKSLHF.

Ten or more counts support this clonotype. A read error may produce the germline difference seen at one junction end. The CDR3 loop is CASRRTASNQPQHF. The CDR3 DNA reads as TGTGCCAGCAGACGGACAGCAAGCAATCAGCCCCAGCATTTT. The rearrangement joins TRBV10-2 to TRBJ1-5; a weak D match, TRBD1 (6 bases). CDR1 and CDR2 from the germline V gene are WSHSY and SAAADI. CDR3 length: 14 amino acids.